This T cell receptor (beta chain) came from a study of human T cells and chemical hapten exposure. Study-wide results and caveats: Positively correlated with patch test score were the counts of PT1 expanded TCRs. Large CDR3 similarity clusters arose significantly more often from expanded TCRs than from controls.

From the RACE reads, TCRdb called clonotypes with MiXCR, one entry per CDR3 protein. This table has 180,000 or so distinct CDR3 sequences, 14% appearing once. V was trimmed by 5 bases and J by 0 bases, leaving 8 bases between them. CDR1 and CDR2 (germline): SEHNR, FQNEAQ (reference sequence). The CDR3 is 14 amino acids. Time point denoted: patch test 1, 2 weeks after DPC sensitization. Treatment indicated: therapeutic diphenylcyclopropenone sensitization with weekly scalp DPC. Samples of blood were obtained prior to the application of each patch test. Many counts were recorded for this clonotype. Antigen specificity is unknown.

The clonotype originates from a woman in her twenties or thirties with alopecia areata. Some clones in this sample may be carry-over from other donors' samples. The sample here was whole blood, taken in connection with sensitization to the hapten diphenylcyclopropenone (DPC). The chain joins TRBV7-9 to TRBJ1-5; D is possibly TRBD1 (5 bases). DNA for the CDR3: TGTGCCAGCAGCCCGACAGATAGCAATCAGCCCCAGCATTTT. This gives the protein CASSPTDSNQPQHF.